This record covers a single T cell receptor (beta chain). Its antigen is still unknown. One junction end disagrees with the germline gene, perhaps due to a read error. No treatment of any kind had been given to any patient before thyroid surgery. The data stem from a study of metastatic and nonmetastatic thyroid tumors. Study-wide results and caveats: It was reportedly found that TCR beta diversity was significantly higher in malignant thyroid tumors than in benign nodules, a difference seen in both blood and tumor samples.

TCRdb reprocessed the PCR reads via MiXCR. The sample lists about 38,000 clones, roughly 45% seen once, with approximately 25% in the top ten. The CDR3 totals 14 residues. The germline V gene encodes CDR1 MNHEY and CDR2 SVGEGT. V usage is TRBV6-2 or TRBV6-3 and J usage is TRBJ2-3, with D perhaps assigned TRBD1 or TRBD2 (5 bases each). Sequenced input: tumor tissue. The receptor was derived from a male donor with papillary thyroid cancer or a benign thyroid nodule (not recorded which). Some clones in this sample may be carry-over from other donors' samples. The CDR3 sequence: CASSSGPNSDTQYF. CDR3 in DNA: TGCGCCAGCAGTTCGGGACCAAACTCAGATACGCAGTATTTT.